This T cell receptor (beta chain) is drawn from a study of glioma-infiltrating T cells after dendritic cell vaccination. The CDR3 loop spans 13 amino acids. V was clipped by 5 bases and J by 4 bases, with 11 bases between them. Germline V lookup: CDR1 SEHNR, CDR2 FQNEAQ (reference sequence). Primers: 60 V beta forward and 13 J beta reverse. The method was immunoSEQ multiplex PCR; TCRdb's version includes in-frame clones alone and lacks a portion of them. The profile shows 55,000 to 75,000 clones, just under 85% of them singletons. The time point was: after dendritic cell vaccination, including at tumor progression/relapse.

The TCR sequence derives from a human donor with glioblastoma. The chain links TRBV7-9 to TRBJ1-2; D possibly corresponds to TRBD1 (5 bases). This specimen was blood, taken after dendritic cell vaccination. Written as DNA, the CDR3 is TGTGCCAGCAGCCCGACAGTTTTCTATGGCTACACCTTC. This sequence encodes CASSPTVFYGYTF.